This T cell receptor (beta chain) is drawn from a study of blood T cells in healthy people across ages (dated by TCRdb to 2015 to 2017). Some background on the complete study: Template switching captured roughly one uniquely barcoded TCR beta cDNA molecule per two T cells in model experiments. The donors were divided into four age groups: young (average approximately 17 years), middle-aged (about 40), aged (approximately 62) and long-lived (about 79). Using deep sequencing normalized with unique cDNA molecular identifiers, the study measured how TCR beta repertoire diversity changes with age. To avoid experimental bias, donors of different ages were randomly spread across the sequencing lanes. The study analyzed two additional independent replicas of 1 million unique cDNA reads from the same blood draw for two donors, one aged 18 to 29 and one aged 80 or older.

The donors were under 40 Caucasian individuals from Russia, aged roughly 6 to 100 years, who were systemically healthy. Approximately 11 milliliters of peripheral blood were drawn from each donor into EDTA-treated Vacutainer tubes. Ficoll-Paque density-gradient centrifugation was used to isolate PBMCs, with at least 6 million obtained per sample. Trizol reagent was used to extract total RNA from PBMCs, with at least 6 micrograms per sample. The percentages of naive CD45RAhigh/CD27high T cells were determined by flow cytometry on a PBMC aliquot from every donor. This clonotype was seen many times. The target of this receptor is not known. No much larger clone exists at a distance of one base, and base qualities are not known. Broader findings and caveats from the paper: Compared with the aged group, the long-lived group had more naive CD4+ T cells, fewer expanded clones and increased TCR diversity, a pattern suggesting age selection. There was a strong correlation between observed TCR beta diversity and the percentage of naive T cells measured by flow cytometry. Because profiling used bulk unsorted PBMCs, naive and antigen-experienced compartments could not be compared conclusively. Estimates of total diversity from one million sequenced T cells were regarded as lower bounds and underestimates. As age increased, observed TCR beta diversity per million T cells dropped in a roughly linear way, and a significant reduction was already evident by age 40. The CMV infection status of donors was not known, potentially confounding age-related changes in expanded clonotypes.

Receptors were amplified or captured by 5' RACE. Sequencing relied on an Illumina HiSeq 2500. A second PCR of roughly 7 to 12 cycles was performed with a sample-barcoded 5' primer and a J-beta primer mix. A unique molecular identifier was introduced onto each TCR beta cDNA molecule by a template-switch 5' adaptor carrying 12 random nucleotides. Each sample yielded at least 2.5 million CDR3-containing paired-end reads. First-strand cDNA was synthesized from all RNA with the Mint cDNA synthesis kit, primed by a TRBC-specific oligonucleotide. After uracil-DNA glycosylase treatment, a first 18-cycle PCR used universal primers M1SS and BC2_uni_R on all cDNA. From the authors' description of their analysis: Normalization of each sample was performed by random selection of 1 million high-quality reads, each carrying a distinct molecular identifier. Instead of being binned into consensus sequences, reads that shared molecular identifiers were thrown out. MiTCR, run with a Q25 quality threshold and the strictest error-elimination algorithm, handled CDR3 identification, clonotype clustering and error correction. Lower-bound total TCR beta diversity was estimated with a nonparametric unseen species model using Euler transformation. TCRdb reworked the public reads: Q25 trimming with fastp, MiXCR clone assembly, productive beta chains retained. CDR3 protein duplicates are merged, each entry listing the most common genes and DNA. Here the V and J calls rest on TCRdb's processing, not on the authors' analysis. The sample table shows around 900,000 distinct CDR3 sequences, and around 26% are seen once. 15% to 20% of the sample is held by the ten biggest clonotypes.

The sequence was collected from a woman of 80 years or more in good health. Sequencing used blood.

In nucleotide form, the sequence is TGCGCCAGCAGTGAGAGATTAGGGATCTACGAGCAGTACTTC. This gives the protein CASSERLGIYEQYF. In this chain, TRBV10-1 is recombined with TRBJ2-7, with the D gene call left open. Trimming takes 2 bases from V and 3 bases from J, and the germline ends sit 11 bases apart. The germline V gene (reference sequence) supplies CDR1 WNHNN and CDR2 SYGVQD. Reading from cysteine to phenylalanine, the CDR3 counts 14 amino acids. Only the CDR3 portion is preserved as DNA: 42 bases, with reading frame beginning at the first base.